Only a few counts were recorded for the clone carrying this TCR beta chain. Its target is unknown. Repertoires were generated with immunoSEQ multiplex PCR, while TCRdb's copy carries only in-frame clones and drops some. The sample carries about 630 clones, roughly half recorded once. TCRbeta sequences of proliferating CFSE-low MLR cells were labeled alloreactive. The data derive from a study of T cell clones after liver transplantation. For the study at large: Without induction therapy, subjects received standard immunosuppression until 12-24 months post-transplant.

Germline V gene lookup returns CDR1 SGHRS and CDR2 YFSETQ. The V end was cut by 2 bases, the J end by 8 bases, with 19 bases between. CDR3 length equals 15 residues. The receptor was derived from a human patient who received a liver transplant. Some T cells may possibly be graft donor cells. The specimen was CD4+ T cells from cultured PBMCs. The rearrangement links TRBV5-1 to TRBJ1-2; perhaps TRBD1 as D (5 bases). The CDR3 nucleotides are TGCGCCAGCAGCTTTCAGACAGCATCACCCTCGGGCTACACCTTC. It yields the protein CASSFQTASPSGYTF.